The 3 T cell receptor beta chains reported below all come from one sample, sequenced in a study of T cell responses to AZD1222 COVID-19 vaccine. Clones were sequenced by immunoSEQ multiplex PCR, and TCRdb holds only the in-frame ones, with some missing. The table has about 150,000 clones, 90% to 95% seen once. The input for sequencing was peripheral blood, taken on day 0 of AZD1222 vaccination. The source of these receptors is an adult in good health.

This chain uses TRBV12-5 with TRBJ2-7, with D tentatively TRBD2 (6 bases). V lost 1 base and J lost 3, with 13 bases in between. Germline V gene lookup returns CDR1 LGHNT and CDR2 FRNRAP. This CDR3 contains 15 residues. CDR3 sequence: CASGLGRGPYYEQYF. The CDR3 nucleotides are TGTGCTAGTGGTTTGGGGCGGGGACCTTACTACGAGCAGTACTTC.

CDR3 loop: CAWGQYSGNTIYF. CDR3 DNA: TGTGCCTGGGGACAGTACTCTGGAAACACCATATATTTT. The rearrangement joins TRBV30 to TRBJ1-3; TRBD1 might be the D (6 bases). The germline V gene encodes CDR1 GTSNPN and CDR2 SVGIG (reference sequence). This CDR3 is 13 amino acids long. V dropped 5 bases and J dropped 0 bases, with 8 bases sitting between them.

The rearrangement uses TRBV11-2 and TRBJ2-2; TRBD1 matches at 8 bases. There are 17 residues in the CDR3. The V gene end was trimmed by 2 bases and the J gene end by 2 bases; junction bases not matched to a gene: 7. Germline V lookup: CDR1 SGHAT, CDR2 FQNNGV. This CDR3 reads CASSLRTGTLNTGELFF. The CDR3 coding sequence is TGTGCCAGCAGCTTAAGGACAGGGACCTTAAACACCGGGGAGCTGTTTTTT.